A single sample gave rise to the 15 T cell receptor beta chains below, sequenced in a study of shared clonotypes between healthy human individuals. The table came from immunoSEQ multiplex PCR; TCRdb's copy has only in-frame clones and leaves some out. The sample includes approximately 1,500,000 clones, roughly 98% seen only once; the top ten take around 0.45%. Sequenced sample: naive CD4+ T cells sorted from blood. Documented subset: CD45RA+ positively selected. The receptors originated from a man younger than 45 in good health.

A note on this clone: The junction and the germline gene differ at one end; a read error may be behind it. The genes are TRBV10-3 and TRBJ2-3, with D perhaps TRBD2 (5 bases). Germline values: CDR1 ENHRY, CDR2 SYGVKD. This CDR3 is built from 13 residues. For the CDR3, the DNA is TGTGCCATCAGTGAGCCTAGCAAAGATACGCAGTATTTT. Amino acid sequence: CAISEPSKDTQYF.

V and J are TRBV6-4 and TRBJ1-3, with a weak D call TRBD1 (5 bases). CDR3 length equals 15 residues. V was clipped by 3 bases and J by 2 bases, with 11 bases between them. Germline values: CDR1 MRHNA, CDR2 SNTAGT. The CDR3 bases are TGTGCCAGCAGTGAGTCTCGGGGCCCTGGAAACACCATATATTTT. It codes for CASSESRGPGNTIYF.

The gene calls are TRBV5-5 and TRBJ2-1; TRBD2 agrees at 10 bases. CDR3 length equals 15 residues. V trimming: 0 bases; J trimming: 7 bases; junction bases outside the gene matches: 4. Germline assignment: CDR1 SGHKS and CDR2 YYEKEE (reference sequence). Written as DNA, the CDR3 is TGTGCCAGCAGCTTGGAGGGACTAGCGTTTAATGAGCAGTTCTTC. Encoded protein: CASSLEGLAFNEQFF. Looking up the rest from reference TRBV5-5 and TRBJ2-1 gives the full variable domain: DAGVTQSPTHLIKTRGQQVTLRCSPISGHKSVSWYQQVLGQGPQFIFQYYEKEERGRGNFPDRFSARQFPNYSSELNVNALLLGDSALYLCASSLEGLAFNEQFFGPGTRLTVL.

The chain uses TRBV19 and TRBJ2-1; 8 bases fit TRBD2. The germline gives CDR1 LNHDA, CDR2 SQIVND (reference sequence). The ends lost 7 bases at V and 10 bases at J; junction bases unmatched: 12. CDR3 length: 14 residues. CDR3 bases: TGTGCCAGTACCAAAACCGGGACTAGATACGAGCAGTTCTTC. Protein: CASTKTGTRYEQFF.

CDR3 loop: CASRESSNSNQPQHF. Here the CDR3 DNA reads TGTGCCAGCCGAGAGTCCAGTAATAGCAATCAGCCCCAGCATTTT. This chain connects TRBV28 to TRBJ1-5; D call uncertain. Trimming removed 8 bases from V and 0 bases from J, with 14 bases in between. This CDR3 is built from 15 residues. Germline-derived CDR1 and CDR2 are MDHEN and SYDVKM.

The V call is TRBV4-1, the J call TRBJ2-5; D unclear. CDR1 MGHRA and CDR2 YSYEKL come from the germline V gene. This CDR3 is 13 amino acids long. Trimming removed 1 base from V and 9 bases from J, with 12 bases in between. The CDR3 is CASSQAWREAQYF. CDR3 sequence (DNA): TGCGCCAGCAGCCAAGCGTGGCGCGAGGCCCAGTACTTC.

The CDR3 spells CASSVGRVRNEQFF. CDR3 sequence (DNA): TGTGCCAGCAGTGTGGGCAGGGTGAGAAATGAGCAGTTCTTC. The chain has TRBV2 and TRBJ2-1; possible D gene TRBD1, 5 bases. The germline CDR1 and CDR2 sequences are SNHLY and FYNNEI. This CDR3 contains 14 residues. Trimming left V 4 bases short and J 7 bases short, with 14 bases between.

The gene calls are TRBV7-6 and TRBJ2-7, with TRBD1 as a possible D gene (6 bases). The V and J ends lost 5 bases and 6 bases respectively, with 14 bases between them. There are 13 residues in the CDR3. Germline V gene sequence: CDR1 SGHVS, CDR2 FNYEAQ. The CDR3 reads CASSSREGVEQYF. Here the CDR3 DNA reads TGTGCCAGCAGCAGTCGCGAGGGGGTCGAGCAGTACTTC.

The CDR3 loop reads CASSFGAGDLLVKQYF. CDR3 in DNA: TGTGCCAGCAGTTTTGGAGCGGGGGACCTCCTCGTTAAGCAGTACTTC. This chain connects TRBV28 to TRBJ2-5; 8 bases fit TRBD2. This CDR3 region has 16 residues. The germline gives CDR1 MDHEN, CDR2 SYDVKM. Germline trimming cut 3 bases from V and 11 bases from J; bases unmatched to any gene: 17. Together with reference TRBV28 and TRBJ2-5, the CDR3 gives the full variable domain: DVKVTQSSRYLVKRTGEKVFLECVQDMDHENMFWYRQDPGLGLRLIYFSYDVKMKEKGDIPEGYSVSREKKERFSLILESASTNQTSMYLCASSFGAGDLLVKQYFGPGTRLLVL.

This chain joins TRBV15 and TRBJ2-1, with TRBD2 matching over 13 bases. The CDR3 has 16 amino acids. CDR1 is LNHNV, CDR2 YYDKDF, per germline (reference sequence). The J segment lost 8 bases and the V segment lost 0 bases, leaving 4 bases of the junction unmatched. Here the CDR3 reads CATSRDRLAGGHEQFF. The CDR3 nucleotides read TGTGCCACCAGCAGAGATCGACTAGCGGGAGGCCATGAGCAGTTCTTC.

The chain has TRBV5-1 and TRBJ2-7, with 10 nucleotides matching TRBD2. Germline V CDR1 and CDR2: SGHRS, YFSETQ. V was pared by 0 bases and J by 6 bases, with 12 bases of the junction left unmatched. This CDR3 has 17 amino acids. CDR3 protein: CASSLGLAGLQDAEQYF. DNA for the CDR3: TGCGCCAGCAGCTTGGGACTAGCGGGCCTCCAAGATGCCGAGCAGTACTTC.

V gene TRBV5-4 combines with J gene TRBJ2-2, with 8 bases that match TRBD2. The J segment lost 1 base and the V segment lost 8 bases, leaving 7 bases of the junction unmatched. The germline CDR1 and CDR2 sequences are SGHNT and YYREEE (reference sequence). The CDR3 extends over 15 amino acids. The CDR3 loop reads CASGGREGNTGELFF. CDR3 DNA sequence: TGTGCCAGTGGGGGCCGGGAGGGGAACACCGGGGAGCTGTTTTTT.

The chain recombines TRBV7-2 with TRBJ2-5, with D perhaps given as TRBD1 or TRBD2 (5 bases each). The CDR3 has 16 amino acids. Germline V lookup: CDR1 SGHTA, CDR2 FQGNSA. V shed 1 base and J shed 4 bases, with 16 bases lying between them. CDR3 protein: CASSLGTASGGETQYF. As DNA, the CDR3 is TGTGCCAGCAGCTTAGGAACAGCCAGTGGGGGAGAGACCCAGTACTTC.

Regarding this clone: Other DNA sequences in this specimen translate into the identical CDR3. The rearrangement joins TRBV7-2 to TRBJ2-5; D remains unclear. Looked up from germline, CDR1 is SGHTA and CDR2 is FQGNSA. The CDR3 extends over 12 amino acids. V was cut by 1 base and J by 5 bases, with 5 bases left in between. The CDR3 reads CASSLVRETQYF. In DNA, the CDR3 is TGTGCCAGCAGCTTAGTAAGGGAGACCCAGTACTTC.

Concerning this clone: Other DNA sequences from this sample encode an identical CDR3 as well. V usage is TRBV7-2 and J usage is TRBJ2-1; D ambiguous. The CDR3 is 12 residues long. Germline V gene sequence: CDR1 SGHTA, CDR2 FQGNSA. The germline V and J ends were trimmed by 5 bases and 6 bases, with 8 bases remaining between them. The CDR3 sequence: CASSPTGNEQFF. Written as DNA, the CDR3 is TGTGCCAGCAGCCCGACTGGCAATGAGCAGTTCTTC.